This is a list of T cell receptor beta chains from one sample in a study of T cell responses to AZD1222 COVID-19 vaccine. Method: immunoSEQ multiplex PCR; TCRdb's copy keeps in-frame clones and lacks some. The sample lists 110,000 to 150,000 clones; roughly 93% were seen once. Material: peripheral blood, obtained 28 days after the second AZD1222 dose. Every receptor here comes from an adult who received the AZD1222 COVID-19 vaccine. The CDR3 runs from the conserved cysteine through the conserved F or W. A D gene is named only where the DNA matches it firmly. A row's size may be missing; if present it is once, few, many or a size class.

J gene | clone size | V gene | D gene | CDR3 DNA | CDR3 protein
TRBJ1-4 | - | TRBV4-2 | - | TGTGCCAGCAGCCAAGGCGGGAGTAAAGCTTCTAATGAAAAACTGTTTTTT | CASSQGGSKASNEKLFF
TRBJ1-2 | - | TRBV10-3 | - | TGTGCCATCAGCCCGGCGGGGGCAGACTATGGCTACACCTTC | CAISPAGADYGYTF
TRBJ1-1 | - | TRBV18 | - | TGTGCCAGCTCACCCGATCAAGGGCGGAACACTGAAGCTTTCTTT | CASSPDQGRNTEAFF
TRBJ2-5 | - | TRBV7-9 | TRBD2 | TGTGCCAGCAGCTTAGTTGGGACTACTCAAGAGACCCAGTACTTC | CASSLVGTTQETQYF
TRBJ2-3 | - | TRBV12-5 | TRBD2 | TGTGCTAGTGGTCCCGGGACTAGCGGCCTCACAGATACGCAGTATTTT | CASGPGTSGLTDTQYF
TRBJ1-6 | - | TRBV9 | - | TGTGCCAGCAGCCCCTACCCCGGACCGCTTAATTCACCCCTCCACTTT | CASSPYPGPLNSPLHF
TRBJ2-1 | - | TRBV7-9 | - | TGTGCCAGCAGCTTATACGGGAATGAGCAGTTCTTC | CASSLYGNEQFF
TRBJ2-7 | few | TRBV4-1 | TRBD1 | TGCGCCAGCAGCCTGGGACAGGGCGCCTCCTACGAGCAGTACTTC | CASSLGQGASYEQYF
TRBJ1-2 | - | TRBV4-2 | - | TGTGCCAGCAGCCAAGTGAGCAACCTATATGGCTACACCTTC | CASSQVSNLYGYTF
TRBJ2-1 | - | TRBV20-1 | - | TGCAGTGCTAGTCGGGGCAGGAGCTCCTACAATGAGCAGTTCTTC | CSASRGRSSYNEQFF
TRBJ1-2 | - | TRBV3-1/TRBV3-2 | - | TGTGCCAGCAGCCAAGATATGCGAGGGGGCTACACCTTC | CASSQDMRGGYTF
TRBJ2-2 | - | TRBV7-3 | - | TGTGCCAGCAGCTTAGCCCCAGCGAGAGGCGGCACCGGGGAGCTGTTTTTT | CASSLAPARGGTGELFF
TRBJ2-3 | - | TRBV14 | - | TGTGCCAGCAGCCCCCGAAGGGGTTGGGGCACAGATACGCAGTATTTT | CASSPRRGWGTDTQYF
TRBJ1-2 | - | TRBV29-1 | - | TGCAGCGTTGAAGATCGGAGGGATTATGGCTACACCTTC | CSVEDRRDYGYTF
TRBJ2-7 | - | TRBV3-1/TRBV3-2 | TRBD1 | TGTGCCAGCAGCCAAGAGGGCGGGACAGGGGTCTACGAGCAGTACTTC | CASSQEGGTGVYEQYF
TRBJ2-3 | - | TRBV18 | TRBD2 | TGTGCCAGCTCAACCGAGCGGGGGGGCCTGGATACGCAGTATTTT | CASSTERGGLDTQYF
TRBJ2-4 | - | TRBV21-1 | - | TGTGCCAGCAGCAGAAGGACTAGCGGCCTAGCCAAAAACATTCAGTACTTC | CASSRRTSGLAKNIQYF
TRBJ2-7 | few | TRBV5-4 | - | TGTGCCAGCAGCTTGCCAGGGTCCTCCTACGAGCAGTACTTC | CASSLPGSSYEQYF
TRBJ2-1 | - | TRBV11-2 | - | TGTGCCAGCCAAAACAGCTCCTACAATGAGCAGTTCTTC | CASQNSSYNEQFF
TRBJ2-7 | - | TRBV14 | - | TGTGCCAGCAGCCAAGATGGCACCAACTTCTACGAGCAGTACTTC | CASSQDGTNFYEQYF
TRBJ1-5 | - | TRBV2 | TRBD1 | TGTGCCAGCAGTGCGAAGGGAGACAGGGGGGTTCAGCCCCAGCATTTT | CASSAKGDRGVQPQHF
TRBJ2-2 | - | TRBV5-1 | - | TGCGCCAGCAGCTTACCAGGGGCGAACACCGGGGAGCTGTTTTTT | CASSLPGANTGELFF
TRBJ1-2 | - | TRBV7-8 | - | TGTGCCAGCAGCTTACAAGCTAACTATGGCTACACCTTC | CASSLQANYGYTF
TRBJ1-2 | - | TRBV2 | - | TGTGCCAGCAGCGGAAAATCTTTTTCTGGCTACACCTTC | CASSGKSFSGYTF
TRBJ1-5 | - | TRBV7-3 | - | TGTGCCAGCAGCTTAGAGGGGCATCTCGGTCGGCCCTTTTTTAGCAATCAGCCCCAGCATTTT | CASSLEGHLGRPFFSNQPQHF
TRBJ2-2 | - | TRBV12-3/TRBV12-4 | - | TGTGCCAGCAATGCGAACACCGGGGAGCTGTTTTTT | CASNANTGELFF
TRBJ1-1 | - | TRBV6-2/TRBV6-3 | - | TGTGCCAGCAGCCAGCGGCAGGGGTGGACTGAAGCTTTCTTT | CASSQRQGWTEAFF
TRBJ1-1 | - | TRBV5-4 | - | TGTGCCAGCAGCTTGGGGGGAATTATGAACACTGAAGCTTTCTTT | CASSLGGIMNTEAFF
TRBJ2-7 | once | TRBV5-1 | - | TGCGCCAGCAGCCGAACACAGGGCTACGAGCAGTACTTC | CASSRTQGYEQYF
TRBJ1-4 | - | TRBV2 | - | TGTGCCAGTGTCGATGAAGGACAGACGTCTAGAAAACTGTTTTTT | CASVDEGQTSRKLFF
TRBJ1-4 | - | TRBV9 | - | TGTGCCAGCAGCCCCCAGGGCTATAATGAAAAACTGTTTTTT | CASSPQGYNEKLFF
TRBJ1-1 | once | TRBV5-1 | - | TGCGCCAGCAGCTTGGGGATGAACACTGAAGCTTTCTTT | CASSLGMNTEAFF
TRBJ1-1 | once | TRBV5-6 | TRBD1 | TGTGCCAGCAGCTTCGGGGACAGGGCCGGCACTGAAGCTTTCTTT | CASSFGDRAGTEAFF
TRBJ1-2 | once | TRBV19 | - | TGTGCCAGTATGCAGAATACCCCGATTGGCTACACCTTC | CASMQNTPIGYTF
TRBJ2-1 | - | TRBV11-2 | TRBD2 | TGTGCCAGCAGCCCCAGACTAGCGGGGGACTACAATGAGCAGTTCTTC | CASSPRLAGDYNEQFF
TRBJ2-7 | few | TRBV7-2 | - | TGTGCCAGCAGCTTAAAGGCTAGCGTGACCTACGAGCAGTACTTC | CASSLKASVTYEQYF
TRBJ2-1 | - | TRBV30 | - | TGTGCCTGGAGTGACCCTCAGGATGAGCAGTTCTTC | CAWSDPQDEQFF